The rows below give T cell receptor beta chains drawn from one sample of a study of shared T cell receptors in the human thymus. Assay: immunoSEQ multiplex PCR; the TCRdb copy retains only in-frame clones and omits some. The sample includes roughly 700,000 clones, 70% to 90% of them seen just once. The same data also contributed to another study, on human thymus T cells.

The specimen sequenced was thymocytes. Receptors originate from a boy under two years old with a congenital heart defect. Each CDR3 is given with its conserved first and last residue. Fields, in order: CDR3 protein, CDR3 DNA, D gene, J gene, clone size, V gene. D genes are given only for firm matches. Some rows mark clone size as missing; the rest say once, few, many or name a class of expanded clone.

CDR3 protein: CASGTKTSASRDEQFF
CDR3 DNA: TGTGCTAGTGGTACCAAGACTAGCGCGAGCCGCGATGAGCAGTTCTTC
D gene: TRBD2
J gene: TRBJ2-1
clone size: -
V gene: TRBV12-5

CDR3 protein: CASSQSRGREGYTF
CDR3 DNA: TGTGCCAGCAGCCAATCGCGGGGGCGGGAAGGCTACACCTTC
D gene: -
J gene: TRBJ1-2
clone size: -
V gene: TRBV4-2

CDR3 protein: CASSTGQDSYEQYF
CDR3 DNA: TGTGCCAGCAGTACCGGACAGGATTCCTACGAGCAGTACTTC
D gene: TRBD1
J gene: TRBJ2-7
clone size: -
V gene: TRBV6-5

CDR3 protein: CASSLARDSLETQYF
CDR3 DNA: TGCGCCAGCAGCTTGGCCAGAGACAGCCTAGAGACCCAGTACTTC
D gene: -
J gene: TRBJ2-5
clone size: -
V gene: TRBV5-1

CDR3 protein: CASSLARYRVRAYEQYF
CDR3 DNA: TGTGCCAGCAGCTTGGCCCGCTACAGGGTAAGGGCCTACGAGCAGTACTTC
D gene: -
J gene: TRBJ2-7
clone size: -
V gene: TRBV5-5

CDR3 protein: CASSRDSSSGNTIYF
CDR3 DNA: TGTGCCAGCAGCCGGGACTCGAGCTCTGGAAACACCATATATTTT
D gene: -
J gene: TRBJ1-3
clone size: -
V gene: TRBV28

CDR3 protein: CASSHNSGSEAETQYF
CDR3 DNA: TGCGCCAGCAGCCACAATAGCGGGAGTGAGGCGGAGACCCAGTACTTC
D gene: TRBD2
J gene: TRBJ2-5
clone size: once
V gene: TRBV4-1

CDR3 protein: CASSIRPQLAGGPSYEQYF
CDR3 DNA: TGTGCCAGCAGCATACGACCACAACTAGCGGGAGGGCCGTCCTACGAGCAGTACTTC
D gene: TRBD2
J gene: TRBJ2-7
clone size: few
V gene: TRBV11-2

CDR3 protein: CASSQDSRQKQQPQHF
CDR3 DNA: TGCGCCAGCAGCCAAGACTCCCGACAGAAACAACAGCCCCAGCATTTT
D gene: -
J gene: TRBJ1-5
clone size: -
V gene: TRBV4-1

CDR3 protein: CASSVGQGASRPPNTGELFF
CDR3 DNA: TGTGCCAGCAGCGTCGGACAGGGCGCCAGTCGACCCCCGAACACCGGGGAGCTGTTTTTT
D gene: TRBD1
J gene: TRBJ2-2
clone size: once
V gene: TRBV9

CDR3 protein: CASSPVSLAKNIQYF
CDR3 DNA: TGTGCCAGCTCACCGGTTAGCCTAGCCAAAAACATTCAGTACTTC
D gene: -
J gene: TRBJ2-4
clone size: -
V gene: TRBV18

CDR3 protein: CASSFGTGSTEAFF
CDR3 DNA: TGTGCCAGCAGTTTCGGGACAGGGAGCACTGAAGCTTTCTTT
D gene: TRBD1
J gene: TRBJ1-1
clone size: -
V gene: TRBV27

CDR3 protein: CSVFSRRIADRDDYGYTF
CDR3 DNA: TGCAGCGTTTTTTCGCGCCGAATCGCTGACAGGGATGACTATGGCTACACCTTC
D gene: TRBD1
J gene: TRBJ1-2
clone size: -
V gene: TRBV29-1

CDR3 protein: CASSDNTGQGGGANVLTF
CDR3 DNA: TGTGCCAGCAGTGACAACACCGGACAGGGTGGTGGGGCCAACGTCCTGACTTTC
D gene: TRBD1
J gene: TRBJ2-6
clone size: -
V gene: TRBV6-4

CDR3 protein: CASSLSSRVGYTQYF
CDR3 DNA: TGTGCCAGCAGTTTAAGTTCCAGGGTGGGATATACGCAGTATTTT
D gene: -
J gene: TRBJ2-3
clone size: -
V gene: TRBV27

CDR3 protein: CASSYSQGFDEQYF
CDR3 DNA: TGTGCCAGCAGTTACTCACAGGGGTTCGACGAGCAGTACTTC
D gene: TRBD1
J gene: TRBJ2-7
clone size: -
V gene: TRBV6-5